This T cell receptor beta chain was found in a study of response to subunit inactivated influenza vaccine (dated by TCRdb to between 2018 and 2020). About the investigation overall: To follow how T cells responded to a trivalent subunit inactivated influenza vaccine, the researchers relied on deep quantitative profiling of the T cell receptor repertoire.

On this clonotype: Its antigen target is currently unknown. Base qualities are not provided; no much larger clone lies one nucleotide away.

The library was built by means of RT-PCR. Instrument used: Illumina HiSeq 2500. TCRdb ran its own pipeline on the public reads, namely fastp trimming at Q25 and MiXCR clone calling, and kept in-frame beta chains. Each CDR3 protein appears once, grouped with its most common genes and DNA. Present in this sample are a few hundred thousand distinct CDR3 sequences, 14% of which were seen just once. Jointly, the top ten make up around 10% of the sample. Points the paper makes about the study in general: According to the authors, only a limited number of new T cells may be recruited by each seasonal influenza vaccination.

The CDR3 runs 13 amino acids, cysteine and phenylalanine included. Only the CDR3 DNA is retained, 39 bases long and in frame from the first base. According to the germline V gene (reference sequence), CDR1 reads DFQATT and CDR2 reads SNEGSKA. V is clipped by 6 bases and J by 3 bases, and the sequence between their germline boundaries is 12 bases long. The sequence joins TRBV20-1 to TRBJ1-5, and the D gene may be TRBD1, 5 bases matching. This clonotype was obtained from a man between 50 and 59 years old who received an inactivated influenza vaccine. Donor details come from another sample of the same person, matched by shared clones. The sequencing used PBMCs from blood, collected 11 to 12 days after vaccination. The CDR3 protein is CSARRALNQPQHF. The DNA reads as follows: TGCAGTGCCCGCAGGGCCCTCAATCAGCCCCAGCATTTT.